One TCR beta chain is described in this entry. What it binds is unknown. CDR1 SEHNR and CDR2 FQNEAQ come from the germline V gene (reference sequence). The CDR3 contains 16 residues. These data originate in a study of T cells expressing NK-cell markers. Across the study: Sorted CD3+CD56-NKG2C+, CD3+CD56+NKG2C- and CD3+CD56+NKG2C+ T cells were the source of the TCR beta repertoires. Seven HCMV-seropositive donors and one seronegative donor made up the eight sequenced donors. Study observations and caveats: The CD3+CD56-NKG2C+ fraction of a handful of donors was likewise dominated by these clonotypes. The study did not resolve the HCMV specificity of expanded NKG2C+ T cell clones.

For each CDR3 protein, TCRdb gives one entry from its re-call of the 5' RACE reads, without DNA. The sample table includes 500,000 to 700,000 distinct CDR3 sequences. Material: blood T cells: a sorted CD56 or NKG2C T cell subset, CD4+ or CD8+ T cells, or bulk PBMC T cells (not recorded which). The clonotype comes from a man aged 18 to 35 in good health. The gene calls are TRBV7-9 and TRBJ2-3; TCRdb reports TRBD2, a call that lacks DNA to check it against. This chain's CDR3 is CASNTVGGRPPDTQYF. The full variable domain, with the rest looked up from reference TRBV7-9 and TRBJ2-3, is DTGVSQNPRHKITKRGQNVTFRCDPISEHNRLYWYRQTLGQGPEFLTYFQNEAQLEKSRLLSDRFSAERPKGSFSTLEIQRTEQGDSAMYLCASNTVGGRPPDTQYFGPGTRLTVL.